The 13 T cell receptor beta chains below all came from one sample that was sequenced in a study of OX40 agonist ivuxolimab in advanced cancers. Method: immunoSEQ multiplex PCR; TCRdb's copy keeps in-frame clones and lacks some. The sample carries about 89,000 clones, approximately 91% recorded once. The input for sequencing was CD4+ or CD8+ T cells sorted from blood, taken in a trial of the OX40 agonist ivuxolimab. These receptors were taken from an adult with an advanced solid tumor such as melanoma, head and neck, liver or kidney cancer.

The chain combines TRBV5-1 with TRBJ2-6, with D maybe TRBD1 (6 bases). Trimming removed 4 bases at V and 2 bases at J, with 10 bases between. The germline gives CDR1 SGHRS, CDR2 YFSETQ. This CDR3 comprises 15 residues. CDR3 sequence: CASSVQGTGANVLTF. CDR3 nucleotides: TGCGCCAGCAGCGTGCAGGGGACTGGGGCCAACGTCCTGACTTTC.

The chain recombines TRBV9 with TRBJ2-3; TRBD2 aligns across 7 bases. CDR3 length equals 16 residues. In germline, CDR1 is SGDLS, CDR2 YYNGEE. V dropped 1 base and J dropped 0; count of bases not matched to a gene: 5. CDR3 nucleotide sequence: TGTGCCAGCAGCGTAAGCGGGGTCCTGAGCACAGATACGCAGTATTTT. This gives the protein CASSVSGVLSTDTQYF.

V and J are TRBV7-2 and TRBJ2-1; possible D gene TRBD1, 5 bases. CDR3 length: 13 amino acids. Germline V gives CDR1 SGHTA, CDR2 FQGNSA. Trimming took 6 bases from V and 3 from J, leaving 9 bases between them. Here the CDR3 reads CASSSDNYNEQFF. The CDR3 coding sequence is TGTGCCAGCAGTTCGGACAACTACAATGAGCAGTTCTTC.

This chain links TRBV18 with TRBJ2-2; 7 bases map to TRBD2. The germline V gene encodes CDR1 KGHSH and CDR2 LQKENI. CDR3 length equals 17 residues. V lost 6 bases to trimming and J lost 2 bases; unmatched junction nucleotides: 12. The CDR3 reads CASSGGTRGGNTGELFF. The CDR3 DNA reads TGTGCCAGCTCCGGCGGGACTCGCGGGGGAAACACCGGGGAGCTGTTTTTT.

The chain uses TRBV18 and TRBJ2-7, with D perhaps matching TRBD1 (6 bases). Trimming pared 4 bases from V and 2 bases from J, leaving 15 bases between. The CDR3 is 15 residues long. CDR1 and CDR2 from the germline V gene are KGHSH and LQKENI. The CDR3 nucleotides read TGTGCCAGCTCACAGGTAGACAGGACCCCCTACGAGCAGTACTTC. Its protein is CASSQVDRTPYEQYF.

The gene calls are TRBV27 and TRBJ1-1, with D unresolved. Germline V gene lookup returns CDR1 MNHEY and CDR2 SMNVEV (reference sequence). Trimming shortened V by 4 bases and J by 10 bases, and 16 bases separated the two germline ends. The CDR3 totals 13 residues. CDR3 bases: TGTGCCAGCAGTTCGCAGGCCTTCCTTGGAGCTTTCTTT. This translates into CASSSQAFLGAFF.

The rearrangement joins TRBV6-1 to TRBJ2-1, with TRBD2 matching 15 bases. The CDR3 has 19 amino acids. Germline CDR1 is MNHNS and CDR2 is SASEGT. Germline trimming cut 3 bases from V and 7 bases from J; bases unmatched to any gene: 13. CDR3 in DNA: TGTGCCAGCAGTGACCGCGGTGTCGCCGGACTAGCGGGAGGGAATGAGCAGTTCTTC. Translated: CASSDRGVAGLAGGNEQFF.

This chain links TRBV10-3 with TRBJ2-7, with D possibly TRBD1 on 6 matching bases. CDR1 is ENHRY, CDR2 SYGVKD, per germline. Trimming removed 4 bases at V and 9 bases at J, with 16 bases between. The CDR3 covers 13 residues. The CDR3 loop is CAISGGQGNAQYF. CDR3 DNA: TGTGCCATCAGTGGCGGGCAGGGGAATGCGCAGTACTTC.

This clone was counted a single time. The CDR3 loop is CASSPPQGSIRVGELFF. The CDR3 region has the DNA TGTGCCAGCTCACCACCTCAGGGGTCAATTAGAGTCGGGGAGCTGTTTTTT. The chain carries TRBV18 and TRBJ2-2, with D maybe TRBD1 (6 bases). Deletions cut 0 bases from V and 7 bases from J, with 18 bases between. The CDR3 spans 17 residues. Per germline, CDR1 KGHSH and CDR2 LQKENI.

V is TRBV5-1 and J is TRBJ2-5, with a weak D call TRBD1 (7 bases). The V gene lost 4 bases and the J gene lost 3 bases, with 13 bases spanning the gap. Germline V gene sequence: CDR1 SGHRS, CDR2 YFSETQ. This CDR3 is built from 14 residues. The CDR3 coding sequence is TGCGCCAGCAGCGGGGGGACAGAGGAAGAGACCCAGTACTTC. Its protein product is CASSGGTEEETQYF.

This clone was seen a few times. The genes are TRBV6-1 and TRBJ2-7, with 7 nucleotides matching TRBD1. Trimming cost V 4 bases and J 2 bases; bases outside gene matches: 11. The CDR3 sequence is 16 residues long. Germline V gives CDR1 MNHNS, CDR2 SASEGT. CDR3 nucleotide sequence: TGTGCCAGCAGTGCCGGGAAGGCAGGGGGTCCCTACGAGCAGTACTTC. Translation gives CASSAGKAGGPYEQYF.

The J gene is TRBJ2-5, the V gene TRBV18; 8 bases agree with TRBD1. V shed 5 bases, J shed 2 bases, and the junction held 7 bases outside the gene matches. Germline V lookup: CDR1 KGHSH, CDR2 LQKENI. The CDR3 is 15 amino acids. CDR3 residues: CASSAMGTGQETQYF. As DNA, the CDR3 is TGTGCCAGCTCAGCAATGGGGACAGGACAAGAGACCCAGTACTTC.

The rearrangement links TRBV28 to TRBJ2-5; a weak D match, TRBD1 (5 bases). CDR1 is MDHEN, CDR2 SYDVKM, per germline. The length of the CDR3 is 12 residues. V was cut by 8 bases and J by 5 bases, with 12 bases left in between. The CDR3 sequence: CASGRQLETQYF. For the CDR3, the DNA is TGTGCCAGCGGACGACAGTTGGAGACCCAGTACTTC.